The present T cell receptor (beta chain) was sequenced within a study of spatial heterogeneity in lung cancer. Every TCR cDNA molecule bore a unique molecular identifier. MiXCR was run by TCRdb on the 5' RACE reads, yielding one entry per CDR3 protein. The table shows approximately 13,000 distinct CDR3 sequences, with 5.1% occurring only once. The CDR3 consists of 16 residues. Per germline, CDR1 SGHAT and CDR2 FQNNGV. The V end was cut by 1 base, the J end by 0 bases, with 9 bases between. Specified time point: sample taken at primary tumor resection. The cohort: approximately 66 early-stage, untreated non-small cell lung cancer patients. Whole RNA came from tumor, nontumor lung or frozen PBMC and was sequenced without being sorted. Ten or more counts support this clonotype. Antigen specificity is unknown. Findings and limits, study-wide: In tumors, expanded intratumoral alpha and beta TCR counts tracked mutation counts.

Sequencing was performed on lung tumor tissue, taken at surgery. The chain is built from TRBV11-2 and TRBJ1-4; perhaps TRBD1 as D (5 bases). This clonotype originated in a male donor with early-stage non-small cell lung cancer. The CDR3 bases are TGTGCCAGCAGCTTAGGCGACAGACCAACTAATGAAAAACTGTTTTTT. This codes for CASSLGDRPTNEKLFF.